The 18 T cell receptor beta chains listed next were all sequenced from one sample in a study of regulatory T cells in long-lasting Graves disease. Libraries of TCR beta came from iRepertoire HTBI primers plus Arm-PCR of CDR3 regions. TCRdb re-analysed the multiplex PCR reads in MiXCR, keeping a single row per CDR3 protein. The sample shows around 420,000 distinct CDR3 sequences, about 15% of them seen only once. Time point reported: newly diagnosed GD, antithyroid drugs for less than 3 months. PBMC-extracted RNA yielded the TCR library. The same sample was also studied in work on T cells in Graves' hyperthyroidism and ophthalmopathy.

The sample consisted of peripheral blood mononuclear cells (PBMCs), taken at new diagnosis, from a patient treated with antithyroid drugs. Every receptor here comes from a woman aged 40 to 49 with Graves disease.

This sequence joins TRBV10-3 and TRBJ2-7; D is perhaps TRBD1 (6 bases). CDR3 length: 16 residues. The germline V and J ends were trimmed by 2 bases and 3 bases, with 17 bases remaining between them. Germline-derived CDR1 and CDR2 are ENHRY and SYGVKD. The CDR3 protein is CAISETFGQLDYEQYF. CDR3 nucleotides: TGTGCCATCAGTGAGACCTTCGGACAGTTAGACTACGAGCAGTACTTC.

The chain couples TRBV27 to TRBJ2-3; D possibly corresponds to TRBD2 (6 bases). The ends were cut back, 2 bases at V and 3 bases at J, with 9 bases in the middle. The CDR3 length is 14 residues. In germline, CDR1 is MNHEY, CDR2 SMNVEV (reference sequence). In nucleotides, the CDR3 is TGTGCCAGCAGTTTACGACTAGATACAGATACGCAGTATTTT. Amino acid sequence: CASSLRLDTDTQYF.

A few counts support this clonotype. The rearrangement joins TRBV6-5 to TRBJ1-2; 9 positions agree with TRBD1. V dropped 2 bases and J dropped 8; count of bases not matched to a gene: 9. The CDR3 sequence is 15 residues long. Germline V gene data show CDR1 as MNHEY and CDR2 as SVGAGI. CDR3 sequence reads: CASSYTVTGGGGYTF. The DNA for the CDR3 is TGTGCCAGCAGTTACACCGTGACAGGGGGAGGCGGCTACACCTTC.

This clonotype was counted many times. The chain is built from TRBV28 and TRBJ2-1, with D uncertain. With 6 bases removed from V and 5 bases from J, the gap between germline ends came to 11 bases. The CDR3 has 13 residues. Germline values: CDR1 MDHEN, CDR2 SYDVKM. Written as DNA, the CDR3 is TGTGCCAGCAGCCTTGACGCGCACAATGAGCAGTTCTTC. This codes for CASSLDAHNEQFF.

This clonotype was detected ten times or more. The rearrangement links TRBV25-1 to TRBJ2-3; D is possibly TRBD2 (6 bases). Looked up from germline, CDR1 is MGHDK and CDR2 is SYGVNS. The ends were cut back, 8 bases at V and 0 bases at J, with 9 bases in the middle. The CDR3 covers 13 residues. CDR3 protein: CASRAGSTDTQYF. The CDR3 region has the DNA TGTGCCAGCCGGGCGGGGAGCACAGATACGCAGTATTTT.

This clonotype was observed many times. CDR3 in DNA: TGTGCCAGCAGCCCCTACGTGTCTGGAAACACCATATATTTT. Its protein product is CASSPYVSGNTIYF. This sequence joins TRBV12-3 or TRBV12-4 and TRBJ1-3; D is undetermined. Trimming removed 6 bases from V and 1 base from J, with 10 bases in between. This CDR3 region has 14 residues.

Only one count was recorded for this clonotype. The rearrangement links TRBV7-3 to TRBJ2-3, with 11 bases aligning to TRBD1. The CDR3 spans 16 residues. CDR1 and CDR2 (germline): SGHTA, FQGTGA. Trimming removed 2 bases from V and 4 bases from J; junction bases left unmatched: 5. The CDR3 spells CASSLGQGAAADTQYF. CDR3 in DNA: TGTGCCAGCAGCTTAGGACAGGGGGCTGCGGCAGATACGCAGTATTTT.

CDR3 bases: TGTGCCAGCAGCTTAGAGGCACAGGGGATCGCCGGGGAGCTGTTTTTT. Protein: CASSLEAQGIAGELFF. The chain combines TRBV7-6 with TRBJ2-2; TRBD1 aligns across 7 bases. Germline assignment: CDR1 SGHVS and CDR2 FNYEAQ. The V segment lost 1 base and the J segment 6 bases; nucleotides outside the gene matches: 8. The CDR3 runs to 16 residues.

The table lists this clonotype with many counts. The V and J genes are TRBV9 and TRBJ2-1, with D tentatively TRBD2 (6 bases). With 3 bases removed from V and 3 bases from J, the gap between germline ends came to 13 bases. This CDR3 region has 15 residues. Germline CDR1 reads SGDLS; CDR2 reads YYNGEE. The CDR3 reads CASSGRASDYNEQFF. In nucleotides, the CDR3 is TGTGCCAGCAGCGGTCGGGCTAGCGACTACAATGAGCAGTTCTTC.

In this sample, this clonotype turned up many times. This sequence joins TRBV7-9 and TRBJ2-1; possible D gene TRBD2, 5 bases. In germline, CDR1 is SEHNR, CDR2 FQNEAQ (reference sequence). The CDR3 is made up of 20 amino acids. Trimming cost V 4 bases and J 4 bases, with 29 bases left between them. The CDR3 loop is CASSSPGSYISGRGYNEQFF. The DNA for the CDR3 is TGTGCCAGCAGCTCCCCCGGGTCCTATATCTCGGGGAGAGGTTACAATGAGCAGTTCTTC.

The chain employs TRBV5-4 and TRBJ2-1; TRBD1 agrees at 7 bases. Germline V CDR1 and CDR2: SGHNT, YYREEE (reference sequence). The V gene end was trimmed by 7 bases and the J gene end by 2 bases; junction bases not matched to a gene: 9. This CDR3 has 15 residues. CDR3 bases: TGTGCCAGCGGAGGTAGGCAGGGGGCCTACAATGAGCAGTTCTTC. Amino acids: CASGGRQGAYNEQFF.

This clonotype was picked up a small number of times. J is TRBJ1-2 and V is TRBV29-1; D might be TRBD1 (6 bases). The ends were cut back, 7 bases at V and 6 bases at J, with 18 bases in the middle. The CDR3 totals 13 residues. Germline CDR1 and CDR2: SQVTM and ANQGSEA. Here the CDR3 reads CSAMATDSHGYTF. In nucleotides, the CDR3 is TGCAGCGCCATGGCTACGGACAGCCATGGCTACACCTTC.

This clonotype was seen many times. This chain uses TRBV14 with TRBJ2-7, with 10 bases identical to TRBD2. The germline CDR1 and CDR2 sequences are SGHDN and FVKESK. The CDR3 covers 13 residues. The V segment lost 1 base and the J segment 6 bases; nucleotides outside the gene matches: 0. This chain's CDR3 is CASSQGLAGEQYF. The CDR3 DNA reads TGTGCCAGCAGCCAAGGACTAGCGGGCGAGCAGTACTTC.

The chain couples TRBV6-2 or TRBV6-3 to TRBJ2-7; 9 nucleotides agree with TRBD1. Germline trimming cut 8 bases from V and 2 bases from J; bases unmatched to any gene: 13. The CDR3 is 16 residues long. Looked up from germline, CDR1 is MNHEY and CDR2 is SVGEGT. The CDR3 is CASGSFGTGQPYEQYF. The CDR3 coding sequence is TGTGCCAGCGGTTCCTTCGGGACAGGGCAACCCTACGAGCAGTACTTC.

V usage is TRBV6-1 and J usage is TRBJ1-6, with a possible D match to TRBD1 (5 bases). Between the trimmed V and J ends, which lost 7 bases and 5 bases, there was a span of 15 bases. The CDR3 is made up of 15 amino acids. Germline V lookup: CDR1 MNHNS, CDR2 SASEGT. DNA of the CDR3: TGTGCCAGCACGCTCGGGGGTGTCGATAATTCACCCCTCCACTTT. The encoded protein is CASTLGGVDNSPLHF.

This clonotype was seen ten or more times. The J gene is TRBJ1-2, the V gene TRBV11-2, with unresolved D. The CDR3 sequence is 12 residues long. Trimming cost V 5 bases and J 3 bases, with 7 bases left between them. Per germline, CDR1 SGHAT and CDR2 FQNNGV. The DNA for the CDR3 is TGTGCCAGCAGCGTTGGCTACTATGGCTACACCTTC. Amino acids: CASSVGYYGYTF. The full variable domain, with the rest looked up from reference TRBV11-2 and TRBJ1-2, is EAGVAQSPRYKIIEKRQSVAFWCNPISGHATLYWYQQILGQGPKLLIQFQNNGVVDDSQLPKDRFSAERLKGVDSTLKIQPAKLEDSAVYLCASSVGYYGYTFGSGTRLTVV.

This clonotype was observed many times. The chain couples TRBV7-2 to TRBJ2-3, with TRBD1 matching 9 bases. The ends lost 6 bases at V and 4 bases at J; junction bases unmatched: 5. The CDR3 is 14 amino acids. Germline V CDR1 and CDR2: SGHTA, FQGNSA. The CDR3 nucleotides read TGTGCCAGCAGTCGGGACAGGGTGGCAGATACGCAGTATTTT. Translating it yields CASSRDRVADTQYF.

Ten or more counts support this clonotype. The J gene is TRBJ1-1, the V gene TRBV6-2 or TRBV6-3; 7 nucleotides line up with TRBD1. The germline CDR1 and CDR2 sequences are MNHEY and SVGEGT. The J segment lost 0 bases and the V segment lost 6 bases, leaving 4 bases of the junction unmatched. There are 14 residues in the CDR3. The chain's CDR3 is CASRATGMNTEAFF. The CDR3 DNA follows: TGTGCCAGCAGAGCGACAGGGATGAACACTGAAGCTTTCTTT.